This T cell receptor (beta chain) was sequenced for a study of blood T cells in healthy people across ages. Study results and caveats: One million T cells yielded diversity estimates that were considered underestimates. Diversity of TCR beta correlated strongly with naive T cell percentage. Roughly linearly, TCR beta diversity per million T cells fell as age increased.

The use of a sample-barcoded 5' primer and a J-beta primer mix characterized a second PCR of roughly 6 to 11 cycles. TCRdb called the 5' RACE reads again in MiXCR, with one record for every CDR3 protein. The sample holds some 790,000 distinct CDR3 sequences, 29% seen once. The CDR3 spans 16 residues. V dropped 5 bases and J dropped 6 bases, with 22 bases sitting between them. CDR1 is SEHNR, CDR2 FQNEAQ, per germline (reference sequence). Details on this clonotype: What it binds is not known.

Researchers report isolating at least 6 million PBMCs per sample. The V and J genes are TRBV7-9 and TRBJ2-5; weak D call: TRBD2 (6 bases). The TCR comes from an elderly woman in good health. The sample taken for sequencing was blood. Here the CDR3 reads CASSEGGAGPAKTQYF. In nucleotides, the CDR3 is TGTGCCAGCAGCGAGGGTGGGGCGGGGCCGGCAAAGACCCAGTACTTC.